These 29 T cell receptor beta chains came from one sample sequenced in a study of cytomegalovirus exposure and HLA in healthy donors. Libraries were prepared by immunoSEQ multiplex PCR; TCRdb keeps only in-frame clonotypes and omits some of them. The sample has 300,000 to 450,000 clones; 86% are singletons. The sample was PBMCs. All receptors come from a woman aged 18-29 years in good health and CMV-seronegative.

V gene TRBV5-1 combines with J gene TRBJ2-2; 11 bases agree with TRBD2. After removal of 0 bases from V and 1 base from J, the junction contained 2 bases not matched to a gene. The germline gives CDR1 SGHRS, CDR2 YFSETQ. The CDR3 runs to 17 residues. Here the CDR3 reads CASSLGGTSGNTGELFF. The CDR3 DNA follows: TGCGCCAGCAGCTTGGGAGGGACTAGCGGGAACACCGGGGAGCTGTTTTTT.

The chain joins TRBV18 to TRBJ2-1; 7 bases fit TRBD1. Germline lookup yields CDR1 KGHSH and CDR2 LQKENI. After removal of 4 bases from V and 6 bases from J, the junction contained 15 bases not matched to a gene. The CDR3 extends over 17 amino acids. This chain's CDR3 is CASSLRGRGQSLNEQFF. The DNA for the CDR3 is TGTGCCAGCTCACTACGGGGAAGGGGGCAAAGTCTCAATGAGCAGTTCTTC.

The J gene is TRBJ2-3, the V gene TRBV7-9; 9 nucleotides match TRBD2. The V and J ends lost 6 bases and 6 bases, in that order; junction bases with no gene match: 7. This CDR3 is built from 14 residues. From germline, CDR1 is SEHNR and CDR2 FQNEAQ (reference sequence). The CDR3: CASSHRGTSDTQYF. CDR3 DNA sequence: TGTGCCAGCAGTCACCGTGGGACTAGCGATACGCAGTATTTT.

The CDR3 DNA is TGTGCCACCACCGGACTAGCGGCAGATACGCAGTATTTT. It codes for CATTGLAADTQYF. This chain joins TRBV28 and TRBJ2-3, with TRBD2 matching 10 bases. This CDR3 spans 13 amino acids. Germline V gives CDR1 MDHEN, CDR2 SYDVKM. Trimming removed 10 bases from V and 4 bases from J; junction bases left unmatched: 5. Using reference TRBV28 and TRBJ2-3 for the parts outside the CDR3, the full variable domain is DVKVTQSSRYLVKRTGEKVFLECVQDMDHENMFWYRQDPGLGLRLIYFSYDVKMKEKGDIPEGYSVSREKKERFSLILESASTNQTSMYLCATTGLAADTQYFGPGTRLTVL.

This chain connects TRBV15 to TRBJ2-7; D remains ambiguous. Germline V gene data show CDR1 as LNHNV and CDR2 as YYDKDF (reference sequence). The CDR3 is 14 amino acids. Trimming shortened V by 3 bases and J by 0 bases, and 9 bases separated the two germline ends. The CDR3 spells CATSRSSLSYEQYF. CDR3 bases: TGTGCCACCAGCAGGTCCTCTCTCTCCTACGAGCAGTACTTC.

The V call is TRBV7-9, the J call TRBJ1-6; D ambiguous. Germline V CDR1 and CDR2: SEHNR, FQNEAQ (reference sequence). CDR3 size: 18 residues. The V end was cut by 0 bases, the J end by 0 bases, with 12 bases between. The DNA for the CDR3 is TGTGCCAGCAGCTTAGCGTCGGTAGTGAGCTCCTATAATTCACCCCTCCACTTT. Translated: CASSLASVVSSYNSPLHF.

The V call is TRBV5-4, the J call TRBJ1-1; tentative D call: TRBD1 (6 bases). Trimming shortened V by 4 bases and J by 4 bases, and 20 bases separated the two germline ends. CDR1 SGHNT and CDR2 YYREEE come from the germline V gene (reference sequence). The CDR3 has 16 amino acids. The CDR3 bases are TGTGCCAGCAGCCCAGATGGGGGCAGGGCGTTCACTGAAGCTTTCTTT. Amino acid sequence: CASSPDGGRAFTEAFF.

The chain links TRBV19 to TRBJ1-2, with a tentative D call TRBD1 (6 bases). Trimming stripped 8 bases from V and 2 bases from J, with 12 bases between. The CDR3 consists of 13 residues. CDR1 and CDR2 from the germline V gene are LNHDA and SQIVND (reference sequence). The CDR3 protein is CASFNRVNYGYTF. In DNA form, the CDR3 reads TGTGCCAGTTTTAACAGGGTGAACTATGGCTACACCTTC.

This sequence joins TRBV7-2 and TRBJ1-5; 7 nucleotides align to TRBD1. Germline-derived CDR1 and CDR2 are SGHTA and FQGNSA. The trim removed 3 bases at V and 4 bases at J, leaving 6 bases unmatched. The CDR3 extends over 15 amino acids. In DNA, the CDR3 is TGTGCCAGCAGCTTTTTGACAGGGACGAATCAGCCCCAGCATTTT. The encoded protein is CASSFLTGTNQPQHF.

This chain joins TRBV6-5 and TRBJ2-5, with D maybe TRBD2 (5 bases). V lost 3 bases and J 5 bases, leaving 19 bases between the germline ends. Germline CDR1 reads MNHEY; CDR2 reads SVGAGI. This CDR3 is 16 amino acids long. This CDR3 reads CASSYSPSYSGETQYF. The DNA of the CDR3 is TGTGCCAGCAGTTATAGCCCTTCGTATTCGGGGGAGACCCAGTACTTC.

This clone was detected once. This sequence joins TRBV18 and TRBJ2-7; D might be TRBD1 (5 bases). The germline V and J ends were trimmed by 1 base and 3 bases, with 7 bases remaining between them. CDR3 length: 13 amino acids. Germline V lookup: CDR1 KGHSH, CDR2 LQKENI. The CDR3 region has the DNA TGTGCCAGCTCACCACAGGGGATCTACGAGCAGTACTTC. This gives the protein CASSPQGIYEQYF.

V usage is TRBV4-1 and J usage is TRBJ2-7; 8 bases map to TRBD1. Germline values: CDR1 MGHRA, CDR2 YSYEKL. The CDR3 is 15 residues long. V trimming: 4 bases; J trimming: 3 bases; junction bases outside the gene matches: 8. The CDR3 region has the DNA TGCGCCAGCAGCCGAACCGGGACAGGTGTCTACGAGCAGTACTTC. Translation: CASSRTGTGVYEQYF.

This clone has only a few counts. The chain uses TRBV4-1 and TRBJ1-5; 9 bases are shared with TRBD1. The CDR3 covers 14 residues. Per the germline V gene, CDR1 is MGHRA and CDR2 is YSYEKL. Trimming cost V 4 bases and J 5 bases; bases outside gene matches: 3. The CDR3 here is CASSPRTGDQPQHF. The CDR3 bases are TGCGCCAGCAGCCCTCGGACAGGGGATCAGCCCCAGCATTTT.

This chain connects TRBV7-9 to TRBJ2-1, with 7 bases identical to TRBD2. Germline CDR1 reads SEHNR; CDR2 reads FQNEAQ (reference sequence). The CDR3 is made up of 17 amino acids. V was clipped by 4 bases and J by 4 bases; unmatched bases: 13. The CDR3 spells CASSSPRSGGVYNEQFF. CDR3 coding DNA: TGTGCCAGCAGCTCCCCTCGATCGGGAGGAGTATACAATGAGCAGTTCTTC.

This chain links TRBV9 with TRBJ1-6; 7 nucleotides agree with TRBD1. CDR1 is SGDLS and CDR2 is YYNGEE in the germline V gene. This CDR3 region has 14 residues. Trimming cost V 1 base and J 15 bases; bases outside gene matches: 10. The CDR3 reads CASSVRRDRDSLHF. The DNA for the CDR3 is TGTGCCAGCAGCGTAAGACGGGACCGGGACAGCCTCCACTTT.

J is TRBJ2-7 and V is TRBV18, with 10 bases fitting TRBD2. Germline-derived CDR1 and CDR2 are KGHSH and LQKENI. V trimming: 1 base; J trimming: 0 bases; junction bases outside the gene matches: 6. CDR3 length: 17 amino acids. CDR3 DNA: TGTGCCAGCTCACCACTGGGAGCGGGGGGGAGCTCCTACGAGCAGTACTTC. Encoded protein: CASSPLGAGGSSYEQYF. The whole variable domain, remainder taken from reference TRBV18 and TRBJ2-7, is NAGVMQNPRHLVRRRGQEARLRCSPMKGHSHVYWYRQLPEEGLKFMVYLQKENIIDESGMPKERFSAEFPKEGPSILRIQQVVRGDSAAYFCASSPLGAGGSSYEQYFGPGTRLTVT.

This rearrangement joins TRBV25-1 to TRBJ1-2; D perhaps matches TRBD1 (5 bases). The V gene lost 3 bases and the J gene lost 8 bases, with 16 bases spanning the gap. The CDR3 is 14 residues long. Germline V gives CDR1 MGHDK, CDR2 SYGVNS. The CDR3 reads CASSDPTGTRGYTF. The CDR3, as DNA: TGTGCCAGCAGTGACCCTACGGGGACTAGGGGCTACACCTTC.

The chain is built from TRBV7-9 and TRBJ2-1; 7 nucleotides match TRBD1. CDR1 is SEHNR and CDR2 is FQNEAQ in the germline V gene (reference sequence). CDR3 length: 15 amino acids. Trimming at V came to 6 bases and at J to 4 bases, leaving 9 bases not matched to a gene. CDR3 loop: CASSSRDRTYNEQFF. DNA for the CDR3: TGTGCCAGCAGTTCTCGGGACAGAACGTACAATGAGCAGTTCTTC.

The chain uses TRBV6-1 and TRBJ1-5, with D possibly matching TRBD1 (5 bases). The CDR3 sequence is 13 residues long. Germline-derived CDR1 and CDR2 are MNHNS and SASEGT. The V end was cut by 8 bases, the J end by 3 bases, with 11 bases between. The CDR3 spells CASGAEINQPQHF. The DNA of the CDR3 is TGTGCCAGCGGGGCGGAAATCAATCAGCCCCAGCATTTT.

The chain combines TRBV13 with TRBJ1-4, with D possibly matching TRBD1 (5 bases). Germline loops: CDR1 PRHDT, CDR2 FYEKMQ (reference sequence). Trimming shortened V by 5 bases and J by 7 bases, and 23 bases separated the two germline ends. There are 17 residues in the CDR3. CDR3 bases: TGTGCCAGCAGCCCAACACCGTTCGGGGGACGTGGTGAAAAACTGTTTTTT. It codes for CASSPTPFGGRGEKLFF.

The J gene is TRBJ1-2, the V gene TRBV27; 7 bases match TRBD1. The CDR3 runs 16 residues. Unmatched junction bases numbered 18, after V lost 10 bases and J lost 4 bases. From germline, CDR1 is MNHEY and CDR2 SMNVEV (reference sequence). Written as DNA, the CDR3 is TGTGCCACCAAAGCCGGGACAGCAATTTTAGGCTATGGCTACACCTTC. Encoded protein: CATKAGTAILGYGYTF.

This clone was detected once. V and J are TRBV6-6 and TRBJ1-5, with D hard to call. V was shortened by 4 bases and J by 3 bases, with 16 bases between the two germline ends. The CDR3 runs to 16 residues. Germline loops: CDR1 MNHNY, CDR2 SVGAGI (reference sequence). CDR3 in amino acids: CASSSKSDGINQPQHF. DNA for the CDR3: TGTGCCAGCAGTTCCAAATCCGACGGGATCAATCAGCCCCAGCATTTT.

This chain uses TRBV5-4 with TRBJ1-1; a weak D match, TRBD1 (6 bases). V lost 2 bases and J lost 4, with 12 bases in between. The germline gives CDR1 SGHNT, CDR2 YYREEE (reference sequence). The CDR3 length is 14 residues. CDR3 DNA: TGTGCCAGCAGCTTAAACAGGGAAATCACTGAAGCTTTCTTT. Translating it yields CASSLNREITEAFF.

This clone was detected a few times. Written as DNA, the CDR3 is TGTGCCAGTAGTTCGCCCTTCGGACAGTTTAACTATGGCTACACCTTC. Its protein product is CASSSPFGQFNYGYTF. This chain links TRBV19 with TRBJ1-2; D might be TRBD1 (6 bases). The CDR3 spans 16 residues. CDR1 is LNHDA and CDR2 is SQIVND in the germline V gene (reference sequence). Trimming shortened V by 5 bases and J by 1 base, and 17 bases separated the two germline ends.

The rearrangement joins TRBV7-9 to TRBJ2-2; D is perhaps TRBD1 (6 bases). The V gene's germline CDR1 is SEHNR and CDR2 FQNEAQ (reference sequence). CDR3 size: 15 residues. V dropped 5 bases and J dropped 3 bases, with 13 bases sitting between them. The CDR3: CASSAAGADTGELFF. The CDR3 nucleotides read TGTGCCAGCAGCGCCGCAGGGGCGGACACCGGGGAGCTGTTTTTT.

The chain uses TRBV27 and TRBJ2-2; 12 nucleotides line up with TRBD1. Per germline, CDR1 MNHEY and CDR2 SMNVEV (reference sequence). J lost 7 bases, V lost 6 bases, and 6 bases had no gene match. This CDR3 comprises 15 residues. The CDR3 here is CASRGTGGLVGELFF. CDR3 in DNA: TGTGCCAGCAGGGGGACAGGGGGCCTTGTCGGGGAGCTGTTTTTT.

The V gene is TRBV5-1, the J gene TRBJ1-1; the match to TRBD1 covers 10 bases. The CDR3 extends over 13 amino acids. Germline V gives CDR1 SGHRS, CDR2 YFSETQ. After removal of 3 bases from V and 6 bases from J, the junction contained 2 bases not matched to a gene. Here the CDR3 DNA reads TGCGCCAGCAGCTCGACAGGGGGCTCTGAAGCTTTCTTT. This gives the protein CASSSTGGSEAFF.

This clone showed up just a few times. This chain joins TRBV30 and TRBJ1-1; 8 positions agree with TRBD1. The V gene end was trimmed by 2 bases and the J gene end by 4 bases; junction bases not matched to a gene: 3. Per the germline V gene, CDR1 is GTSNPN and CDR2 is SVGIG (reference sequence). The CDR3 totals 13 residues. For the CDR3, the DNA is TGTGCCTGGAGTTTTACAGGGGGCACTGAAGCTTTCTTT. Its translation is CAWSFTGGTEAFF.

The rearrangement links TRBV9 to TRBJ1-2, with 8 bases lining up with TRBD1. V was pared by 2 bases and J by 3 bases, with 9 bases of the junction left unmatched. This CDR3 comprises 16 residues. Germline CDR1 reads SGDLS; CDR2 reads YYNGEE. The CDR3 region is CASSVTRTGRDYGYTF. The CDR3 DNA reads TGTGCCAGCAGCGTTACCCGGACAGGGCGCGACTATGGCTACACCTTC.